This TCR beta chain was sequenced for a study of beta chain features in type 1 diabetes. Study outcomes and limitations: For Type 1 diabetes patients, all four CD4+ subsets carried TCRB CDR3s that were moderately but significantly shorter.

CDR3 size: 11 residues. V lost 5 bases, J lost 10 bases, and 9 bases lay in between. Germline-derived CDR1 and CDR2 are GTSNPN and SVGIG (reference sequence). To note about this clone: Antigen specificity is unknown.

The entirety of the isolated RNA underwent reverse transcription, so expressed TCRB transcripts were sequenced. Some clones are missing from TCRdb's copy, which holds only in-frame ones; the method was immunoSEQ multiplex PCR. The sample shows 200,000 to 250,000 clones, roughly 70% of them seen only once. Sequenced: naive CD4+ T cells from blood. This chain uses TRBV30 with TRBJ1-6; D not resolved. The sequence was collected from a man younger than 40 in good health. CDR3: CAWARGSPLHF. The CDR3 DNA follows: TGTGCCTGGGCACGGGGATCACCCCTCCACTTT.